This record concerns one T cell receptor (beta chain) sequence. Its target is unknown. The data originate from a study of CD8+ T cells in alopecia areata. Study context: Tofacitinib administration to treated patients was oral, at 5 to 10 mg twice daily.

Once RNA had been extracted, it was reverse transcribed into cDNA to act as the sequencing template. Sequencing was performed with immunoSEQ multiplex PCR; in TCRdb, only in-frame clones are kept and a portion is missing. The table records about 210,000 clones, roughly 44% of them present only once. Notes on the study in general: Tofacitinib produced a significant decrease in scalp clonality and in expanded CD8+ clones among the top 100. In lesional scalp, particularly from alopecia totalis/universalis, clonality was higher than in normal scalp.

Trimming removed 6 bases at V and 1 base at J, with 9 bases between. CDR3 length: 13 amino acids. Germline CDR1 reads KGHSH; CDR2 reads LQKENI. Treatment reported: oral pan-JAK inhibitor, 5-10 mg twice daily. The chain links TRBV18 to TRBJ2-5; D is uncertain. The TCR comes from a human donor with alopecia areata. This specimen consisted of CD4+ T cells sorted from blood, obtained at roughly week 36, from a patient treated with tofacitinib. The CDR3 DNA follows: TGTGCCAGCTCGAGTGGGATCCAAGAGACCCAGTACTTC. Residues: CASSSGIQETQYF. Based on the CDR3 plus reference TRBV18 and TRBJ2-5, the full variable domain is NAGVMQNPRHLVRRRGQEARLRCSPMKGHSHVYWYRQLPEEGLKFMVYLQKENIIDESGMPKERFSAEFPKEGPSILRIQQVVRGDSAAYFCASSSGIQETQYFGPGTRLLVL.